Presented here are 16 T cell receptor beta chains from one specimen sequenced in a study of a mutant IDH1 vaccine in newly diagnosed glioma. The protocol was immunoSEQ multiplex PCR, while the TCRdb copy is restricted to in-frame clones and leaves out a portion. The sample carries around 64,000 clones, more than 70% recorded once. Time point: baseline, week 1 (first vaccination visit). Treatment: pre-vaccination baseline after standard-of-care therapy. The sample was peripheral blood mononuclear cells (PBMCs), taken from a glioma patient treated with radiotherapy, temozolomide or both. These receptors were taken from a woman between 18 and 30 years old with glioma. Some clones in this sample may be carry-over from other donors' samples.

This chain uses TRBV5-1 with TRBJ2-3, with 8 bases fitting TRBD1. Trimming removed 0 bases from V and 4 bases from J; junction bases left unmatched: 7. The CDR3 is 16 amino acids. The V gene's germline CDR1 is SGHRS and CDR2 YFSETQ. The CDR3 DNA follows: TGCGCCAGCAGCTTGGAAGCAGGGGGCCGCGCAGATACGCAGTATTTT. Residues: CASSLEAGGRADTQYF.

The chain joins TRBV9 to TRBJ2-2; TRBD1 might be the D (5 bases). The CDR3 has 13 residues. The germline V gene has CDR1 SGDLS and CDR2 YYNGEE. Trimming pared 5 bases from V and 8 bases from J, leaving 13 bases between. The CDR3 bases are TGTGCCAGCAGTGCTAGTGGGGCAGGGGAGCTGTTTTTT. Encoded protein: CASSASGAGELFF.

The chain joins TRBV7-8 to TRBJ1-2; a weak D match, TRBD1 (6 bases). V gave up 1 base and J gave up 5 bases, with 11 bases separating them. Germline V gives CDR1 SGHVS, CDR2 FQNEAQ. This CDR3 spans 14 amino acids. The CDR3: CASSLVGGGYGYTF. CDR3 DNA: TGTGCCAGCAGCTTAGTTGGGGGCGGGTATGGCTACACCTTC.

The V and J genes are TRBV6-4 and TRBJ2-1; 7 nucleotides agree with TRBD2. Trimming at V came to 6 bases and at J to 3 bases, leaving 5 bases not matched to a gene. This CDR3 has 14 amino acids. Germline V lookup: CDR1 MRHNA, CDR2 SNTAGT. The CDR3 protein is CASSLLANYNEQFF. The DNA for the CDR3 is TGTGCCAGCAGCCTACTAGCGAACTACAATGAGCAGTTCTTC.

V is TRBV21-1 and J is TRBJ2-7; TRBD1, the table's D call, lacks a check against the DNA. TRBV21-1 is assigned pseudogene status. This CDR3 region has 15 residues. The CDR3 coding sequence is TGTGCCAGCAGCTCAGGACAGGGGTCCTCCTACGAGCAGTACTTC. Translation gives CASSSGQGSSYEQYF.

The chain has TRBV25-1 and TRBJ1-1; D possibly corresponds to TRBD1 (6 bases). From germline, CDR1 is MGHDK and CDR2 SYGVNS. Trimming stripped 6 bases from V and 4 bases from J, with 15 bases between. This CDR3 comprises 14 residues. Here the CDR3 reads CASRGLGGGTEAFF. For the CDR3, the DNA is TGTGCCAGCAGGGGGTTAGGGGGGGGCACTGAAGCTTTCTTT.

In its sample, this clone was seen a few times. This rearrangement joins TRBV9 to TRBJ1-1, with 7 bases fitting TRBD1. Unmatched junction bases numbered 0, after V lost 0 bases and J lost 1 base. The CDR3 totals 14 residues. Germline CDR1 SGDLS, CDR2 YYNGEE. CDR3 sequence: CASSVGTGNTEAFF. CDR3 DNA sequence: TGTGCCAGCAGCGTAGGGACAGGGAACACTGAAGCTTTCTTT.

The chain employs TRBV11-1 and TRBJ2-5, with D unclear. V was shortened by 5 bases and J by 4 bases, with 11 bases between the two germline ends. Looked up from germline, CDR1 is SGHAT and CDR2 is FQDESV (reference sequence). The CDR3 totals 13 residues. Here the CDR3 reads CASSPRLSETQYF. DNA for the CDR3: TGTGCCAGCAGCCCCAGGCTATCAGAGACCCAGTACTTC. Filled out from reference TRBV11-1 and TRBJ2-5, the complete variable domain reads EAEVAQSPRYKITEKSQAVAFWCDPISGHATLYWYRQILGQGPELLVQFQDESVVDDSQLPKDRFSAERLKGVDSTLKIQPAELGDSAMYLCASSPRLSETQYFGPGTRLLVL.

The chain employs TRBV27 and TRBJ2-7, with D tentatively TRBD1 (6 bases). Germline V gene sequence: CDR1 MNHEY, CDR2 SMNVEV (reference sequence). This CDR3 has 11 amino acids. Deletions cut 7 bases from V and 7 bases from J, with 11 bases between. The DNA for the CDR3 is TGTGCCAGCACCAGGGGTCAAGAGCAGTACTTC. Translating it yields CASTRGQEQYF.

The CDR3 loop reads CASSDSGVSYNEQFF. DNA of the CDR3: TGTGCCAGCAGTGACTCGGGGGTCTCCTACAATGAGCAGTTCTTC. The rearrangement joins TRBV6-4 to TRBJ2-1; the D gene could be TRBD1 or TRBD2 (5 bases each). The CDR3 is made up of 15 amino acids. V was cut by 0 bases and J by 0 bases, with 6 bases left in between. Germline CDR1 and CDR2: MRHNA and SNTAGT.

The CDR3 DNA reads as TGTGCCAGCAGCCGGGGACAGGCTACCTACGAGCAGTACTTC. It specifies CASSRGQATYEQYF. The chain joins TRBV6-5 to TRBJ2-7, with 8 bases identical to TRBD1. Trimming cost V 6 bases and J 2 bases; bases outside gene matches: 6. Germline lookup yields CDR1 MNHEY and CDR2 SVGAGI. The CDR3 length is 14 residues.

The V call is TRBV4-2, the J call TRBJ2-1; 7 nucleotides align to TRBD2. Germline CDR1 and CDR2: LGHNA and YNFKEQ. Trimming took 0 bases from V and 8 from J; bases not matched to a gene: 4. The CDR3 covers 14 residues. For the CDR3, the DNA is TGTGCCAGCAGCCAAGATGCAACTAGCGATGAGCAGTTCTTC. It specifies CASSQDATSDEQFF.

The V and J genes are TRBV10-3 and TRBJ2-6; 7 bases match TRBD1. After removal of 8 bases from V and 0 bases from J, the junction contained 7 bases not matched to a gene. This CDR3 is built from 16 residues. CDR1 ENHRY and CDR2 SYGVKD come from the germline V gene. The CDR3 is CAIPGQPSSGANVLTF. The CDR3 DNA is TGTGCCATCCCGGGACAGCCTTCCTCTGGGGCCAACGTCCTGACTTTC.

This chain connects TRBV6-1 to TRBJ1-1; D is unclear. The germline V gene encodes CDR1 MNHNS and CDR2 SASEGT. The CDR3 totals 13 residues. Trimming shortened V by 11 bases and J by 1 base, and 14 bases separated the two germline ends. The CDR3 loop reads CAASTKPNTEAFF. DNA for the CDR3: TGTGCCGCCAGTACGAAGCCGAACACTGAAGCTTTCTTT.

This clone was detected only once. The gene calls are TRBV7-9 and TRBJ2-4; no firm D call. Deletions cut 4 bases from V and 6 bases from J, with 25 bases between. Germline lookup yields CDR1 SEHNR and CDR2 FQNEAQ (reference sequence). CDR3 size: 18 residues. In DNA, the CDR3 is TGTGCCAGCAGCTCAAGTTCCGGGTTTTCGGAAACTCCAAACATTCAGTACTTC. It yields the protein CASSSSSGFSETPNIQYF.

The chain carries TRBV19 and TRBJ2-7; 7 bases map to TRBD1. From germline, CDR1 is LNHDA and CDR2 SQIVND (reference sequence). The trim removed 1 base at V and 4 bases at J, leaving 4 bases unmatched. The length of the CDR3 is 14 residues. CDR3 amino acids: CASSIGGQFYEQYF. The CDR3 nucleotides are TGTGCCAGTAGTATAGGGGGACAGTTTTACGAGCAGTACTTC.